The 3 T cell receptor beta chains in this list originate from one sample, sequenced in a study of CD8 T cells in ankylosing spondylitis. Study-wide findings and caveats: A motif of 8 or 9 highly homologous TCR beta variants was seen as apparently characteristic of ankylosing spondylitis blood.

MiXCR was run by TCRdb on the 5' RACE reads, yielding one entry per CDR3 protein. The profile shows approximately 500,000 distinct CDR3 sequences, roughly an eighth of them singletons. The antigens for these receptors are not known. The sequenced sample consisted of blood, either unsorted or a sorted T cell fraction (not recorded which). These receptors were collected from a male donor with ankylosing spondylitis.

The chain recombines TRBV2 with TRBJ2-3, with 13 bases identical to TRBD2. CDR3 size: 17 residues. From germline, CDR1 is SNHLY and CDR2 FYNNEI. The ends lost 5 bases at V and 3 bases at J; junction bases unmatched: 8. CDR3 amino acids: CASSIKGLAGSTDTQYF. The CDR3 nucleotides read TGTGCCAGCAGTATAAAGGGACTAGCGGGATCTACAGATACGCAGTATTTT.

This clonotype was seen more than once but under ten times. The gene calls are TRBV3-1 and TRBJ2-5, with D uncertain. Germline CDR1 is LGHDT and CDR2 is YNNKEL (reference sequence). Trimming pared 6 bases from V and 3 bases from J, leaving 5 bases between. The CDR3 has 11 residues. The CDR3 coding sequence is TGTGCCAGCAGGAAAAAAGAGACCCAGTACTTC. This translates into CASRKKETQYF.

This clonotype occurred many times. This chain links TRBV20-1 with TRBJ2-1, with TRBD2 matching 9 bases. There are 13 residues in the CDR3. Germline-derived CDR1 and CDR2 are DFQATT and SNEGSKA (reference sequence). The junction had 2 bases not matched to a gene; V was cut back by 3 bases and J by 5 bases. The CDR3 nucleotides are TGCAGTGCTAGGGCGGGAGGGAACAATGAGCAGTTCTTC. It yields the protein CSARAGGNNEQFF.